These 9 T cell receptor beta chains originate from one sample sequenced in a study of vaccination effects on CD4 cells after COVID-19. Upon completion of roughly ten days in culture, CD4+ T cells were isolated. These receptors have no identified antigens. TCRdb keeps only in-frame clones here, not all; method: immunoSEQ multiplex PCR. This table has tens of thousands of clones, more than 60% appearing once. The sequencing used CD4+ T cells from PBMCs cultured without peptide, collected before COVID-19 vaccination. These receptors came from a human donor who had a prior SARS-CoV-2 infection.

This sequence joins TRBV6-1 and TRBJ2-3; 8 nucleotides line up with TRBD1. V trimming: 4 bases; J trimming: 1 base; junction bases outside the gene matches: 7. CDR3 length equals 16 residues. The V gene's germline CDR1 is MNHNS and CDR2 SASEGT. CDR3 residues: CASSVDRALGTDTQYF. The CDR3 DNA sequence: TGTGCCAGCAGTGTGGACAGGGCGTTGGGCACAGATACGCAGTATTTT.

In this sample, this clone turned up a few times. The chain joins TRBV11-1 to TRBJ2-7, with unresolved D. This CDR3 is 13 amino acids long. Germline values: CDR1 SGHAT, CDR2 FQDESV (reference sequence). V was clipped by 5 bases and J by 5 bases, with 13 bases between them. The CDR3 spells CASSQVGYDEQYF. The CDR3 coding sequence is TGTGCCAGCAGCCAAGTCGGATATGACGAGCAGTACTTC.

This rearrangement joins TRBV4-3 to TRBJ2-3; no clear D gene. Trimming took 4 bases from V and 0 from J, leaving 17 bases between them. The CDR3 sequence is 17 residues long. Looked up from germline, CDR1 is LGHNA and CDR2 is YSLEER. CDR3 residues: CASSRRFGWDSTDTQYF. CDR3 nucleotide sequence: TGCGCCAGCAGCCGAAGATTTGGGTGGGATAGCACAGATACGCAGTATTTT.

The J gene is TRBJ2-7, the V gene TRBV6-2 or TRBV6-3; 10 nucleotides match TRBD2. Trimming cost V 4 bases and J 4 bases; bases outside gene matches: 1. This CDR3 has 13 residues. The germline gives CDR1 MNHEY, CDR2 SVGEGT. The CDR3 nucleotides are TGTGCCAGCAGTTGGACTAGCGGATACGAGCAGTACTTC. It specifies CASSWTSGYEQYF.

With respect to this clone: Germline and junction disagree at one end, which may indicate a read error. CDR3 nucleotide sequence: TGTGCCAGCAGGGTCCCTGGGGTCGAAGACCGCTTC. Protein: CASRVPGVEDRF. This chain links TRBV5-4 with TRBJ2-7; D remains unclear. Germline CDR1 is SGHNT and CDR2 is YYREEE (reference sequence). This CDR3 is built from 12 residues.

CDR3 in DNA: TGTGCCAGCAGAGAGGGACTAGCGATACCCTACGAGCAGTACTTC. Its translation: CASREGLAIPYEQYF. This chain connects TRBV6-6 to TRBJ2-7, with 10 positions matching TRBD2. With 6 bases clipped from V and 2 bases from J, the junction kept 7 bases outside the gene matches. CDR3 size: 15 residues. Germline V gene lookup returns CDR1 MNHNY and CDR2 SVGAGI (reference sequence).

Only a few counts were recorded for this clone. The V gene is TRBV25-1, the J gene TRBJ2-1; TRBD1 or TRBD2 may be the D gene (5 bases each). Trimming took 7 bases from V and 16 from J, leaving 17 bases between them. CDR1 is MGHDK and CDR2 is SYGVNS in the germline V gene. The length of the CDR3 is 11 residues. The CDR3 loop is CASIRGSSIFF. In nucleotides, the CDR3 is TGTGCCAGCATCCGGGGCTCCTCAATTTTCTTC.

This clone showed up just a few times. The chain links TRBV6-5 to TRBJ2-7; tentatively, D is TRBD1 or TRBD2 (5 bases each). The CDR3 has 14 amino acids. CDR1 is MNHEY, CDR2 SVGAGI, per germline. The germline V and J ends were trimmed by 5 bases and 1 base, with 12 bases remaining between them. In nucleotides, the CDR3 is TGTGCCAGCAGTCGGGACGTAGGTTCCTACGAGCAGTACTTC. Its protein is CASSRDVGSYEQYF.

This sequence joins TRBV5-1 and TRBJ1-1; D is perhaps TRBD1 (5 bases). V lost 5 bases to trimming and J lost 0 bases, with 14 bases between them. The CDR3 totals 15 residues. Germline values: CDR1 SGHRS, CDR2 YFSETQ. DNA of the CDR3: TGCGCCAGCAGTGTAGGGGCCCGAATGAACACTGAAGCTTTCTTT. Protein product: CASSVGARMNTEAFF. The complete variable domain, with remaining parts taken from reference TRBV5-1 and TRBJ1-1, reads KAGVTQTPRYLIKTRGQQVTLSCSPISGHRSVSWYQQTPGQGLQFLFEYFSETQRNKGNFPGRFSGRQFSNSRSEMNVSTLELGDSALYLCASSVGARMNTEAFFGQGTRLTVV.